The T cell receptor (beta chain) described here comes from a study of CD8+ T cells in alopecia areata. Treatment in this sample: oral pan-JAK inhibitor, 5-10 mg twice daily. CDR3 size: 16 residues. V was clipped by 3 bases and J by 2 bases, with 16 bases between them. CDR1 is SGHRS, CDR2 YFSETQ, per germline. Reverse transcription of extracted RNA yielded cDNA, which provided the sequencing template. Profiled with immunoSEQ multiplex PCR; TCRdb holds only in-frame clones, not every one. This sample yields roughly 100,000 clones, of which just over 85% are seen a single time; 11% belongs to the top ten.

The genes are TRBV5-1 and TRBJ2-3, with no clear D. The starting material was CD8+ T cells sorted from blood, obtained at approximately week 30, from a patient treated with tofacitinib. The source is a human donor with alopecia areata. CDR3 sequence: CASSSQDLGPTDTQYF. The CDR3 DNA sequence: TGCGCCAGCAGCTCCCAGGACCTGGGCCCCACAGATACGCAGTATTTT.